This TCR beta chain was identified during a study of shared clonotypes between healthy human individuals. Genomic DNA belonging to each subset was distributed in equal measure over several immunoSEQ plates. This table comes from immunoSEQ multiplex PCR, and its TCRdb copy is limited to in-frame clones, with some not included. The top ten clones hold around 1.7% of a sample with a few million clones, 93% of them seen once. A note on this clone: Its antigen remains unknown.

Findings and caveats of the study: Shared clonotypes: about 5% naive CD4, around 3.5% naive CD8, around 2.2% memory CD4, around 0.4% memory CD8. Rarefaction gave evidence that sorted-subset sequencing remained incomplete despite large depth.

This CDR3 region has 13 residues. Germline V gene sequence: CDR1 MNHEY, CDR2 SMNVEV (reference sequence). Trimming took 2 bases from V and 3 from J, leaving 7 bases between them. Cells designated naive CD8 were CD45RO-negative and were positively selected for CCR7, with terminally differentiated effector memory CD45RA+ cells excluded. The study drew all its donors from Caucasian adults living in Nashville, Tennessee. The source is a man younger than 35 in good health. Some clones in this sample may be carry-over from other donors' samples. Sequencing was done on a sample of naive CD8+ T cells from PBMCs. This chain connects TRBV27 to TRBJ1-1; no clear D gene. The DNA of the CDR3 is TGTGCCAGCAGTTTAAATGGGGACACTGAAGCTTTCTTT. Translation: CASSLNGDTEAFF.